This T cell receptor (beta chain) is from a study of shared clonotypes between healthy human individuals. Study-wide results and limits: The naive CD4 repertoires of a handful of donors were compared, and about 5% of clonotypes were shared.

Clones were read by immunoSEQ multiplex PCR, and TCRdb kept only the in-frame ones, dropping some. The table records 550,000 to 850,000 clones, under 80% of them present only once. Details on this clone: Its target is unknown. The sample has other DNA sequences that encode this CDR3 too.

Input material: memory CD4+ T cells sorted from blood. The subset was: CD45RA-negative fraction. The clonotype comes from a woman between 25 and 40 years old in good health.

The CDR3 spells CASSLASTNEKLFF. The CDR3 nucleotides are TGCGCCAGCAGCCTAGCCTCAACTAATGAAAAACTGTTTTTT. This sequence joins TRBV5-1 and TRBJ1-4; D gene ambiguous. Germline V lookup: CDR1 SGHRS, CDR2 YFSETQ. Deletions cut 4 bases from V and 0 bases from J, with 7 bases between. The CDR3 loop spans 14 amino acids.